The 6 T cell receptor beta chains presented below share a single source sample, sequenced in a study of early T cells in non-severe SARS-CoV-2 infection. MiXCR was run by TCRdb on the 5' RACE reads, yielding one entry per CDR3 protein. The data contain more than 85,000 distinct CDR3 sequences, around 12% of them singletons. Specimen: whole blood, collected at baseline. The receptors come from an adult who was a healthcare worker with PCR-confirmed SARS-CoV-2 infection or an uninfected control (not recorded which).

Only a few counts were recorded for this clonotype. CDR3 loop: CASSWISGGADTQYF. CDR3 coding DNA: TGCGCCAGCAGCTGGATTAGCGGGGGGGCTGATACGCAGTATTTT. V gene TRBV5-1 combines with J gene TRBJ2-3, with 11 bases fitting TRBD2. Germline assignment: CDR1 SGHRS and CDR2 YFSETQ. The CDR3 is made up of 15 amino acids. J was trimmed by 6 bases and V by 3 bases; bases with no gene match: 6.

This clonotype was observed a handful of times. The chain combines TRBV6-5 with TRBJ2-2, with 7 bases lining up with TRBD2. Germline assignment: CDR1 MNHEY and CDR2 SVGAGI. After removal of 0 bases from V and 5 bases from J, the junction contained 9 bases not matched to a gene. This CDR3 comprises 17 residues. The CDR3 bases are TGTGCCAGCAGTTACTCTTTCCTAGCGGAGAGGACCGGGGAGCTGTTTTTT. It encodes CASSYSFLAERTGELFF.

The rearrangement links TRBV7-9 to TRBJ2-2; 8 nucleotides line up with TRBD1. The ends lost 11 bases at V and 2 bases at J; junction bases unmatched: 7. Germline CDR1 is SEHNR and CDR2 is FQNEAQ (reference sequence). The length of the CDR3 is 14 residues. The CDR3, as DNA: TGTGCCTCCAGGGACAGGAGAAACACCGGGGAGCTGTTTTTT. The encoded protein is CASRDRRNTGELFF.

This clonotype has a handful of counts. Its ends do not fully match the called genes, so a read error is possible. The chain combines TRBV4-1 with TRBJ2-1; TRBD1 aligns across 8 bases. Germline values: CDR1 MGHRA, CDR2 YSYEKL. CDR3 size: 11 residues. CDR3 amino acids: CASSQADRVVF. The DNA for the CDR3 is TGCGCCAGCAGCCAAGCGGACAGGGTGGTCTTC.

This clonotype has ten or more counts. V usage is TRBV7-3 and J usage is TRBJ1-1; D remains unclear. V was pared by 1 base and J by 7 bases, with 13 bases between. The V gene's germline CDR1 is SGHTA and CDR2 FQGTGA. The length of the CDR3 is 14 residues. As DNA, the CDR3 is TGTGCCAGCAGCTTAAACGCAGGACCCTATGAAGCTTTCTTT. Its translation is CASSLNAGPYEAFF.

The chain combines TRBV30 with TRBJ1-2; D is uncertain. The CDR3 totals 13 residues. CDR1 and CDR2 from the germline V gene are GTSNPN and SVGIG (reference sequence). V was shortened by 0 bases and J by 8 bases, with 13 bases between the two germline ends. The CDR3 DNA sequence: TGTGCCTGGAGTGTAAACAGCCGCCACGGCTACACCTTC. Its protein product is CAWSVNSRHGYTF. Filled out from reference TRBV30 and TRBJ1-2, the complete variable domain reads SQTIHQWPATLVQPVGSPLSLECTVEGTSNPNLYWYRQAAGRGLQLLFYSVGIGQISSEVPQNLSASRPQDRQFILSSKKLLLSDSGFYLCAWSVNSRHGYTFGSGTRLTVV.